This TCR beta chain was obtained from a study of control samples from healthy donors and cancer patients. Using immunoSEQ multiplex PCR, the repertoire was profiled, and TCRdb retains in-frame clones only, with some absent. The data hold under 70,000 clones, with about nine tenths observed a single time. V dropped 7 bases and J dropped 6; count of bases not matched to a gene: 10. The CDR3 covers 14 residues. The germline gives CDR1 MDHEN, CDR2 SYDVKM. The sequence came from a woman aged 50 to 65 with colorectal cancer. This sequence joins TRBV28 and TRBJ1-2, with 8 bases lining up with TRBD1. The material sequenced was PBMCs. In DNA, the CDR3 is TGTGCCAGCATTCCGACAGGGGTGGTTGATGGCTACACCTTC. Translated, it gives CASIPTGVVDGYTF.